This record looks at one TCR beta chain sequence and its context. V gave up 4 bases and J gave up 2 bases; unmatched junction bases: 5. Germline CDR1 and CDR2: SGHRS and YFSETQ. This CDR3 comprises 15 residues. This sample was taken from a study of blood T cell repertoires in COVID-19. Whole-study context: Material from acute and convalescent COVID-19 was sourced from the United States, Italy and Spain. The cDNA or gDNA used as material had been derived from T cells, B-cell-depleted T cells, or PBMCs.

Authors' analysis steps: Researchers report that nucleated cell counts were estimated from reference gene primer amplification. Measured with immunoSEQ multiplex PCR; TCRdb has only the in-frame clones, and not every one. Clonal size and the V and J genes are those of that table, whereas D and trimming came from the DNA. The data hold about 60,000 clones, with approximately 85% observed a single time. What was sequenced was peripheral blood. The genes are TRBV5-1 and TRBJ2-7, with TRBD1 matching over 11 bases. The sequence came from a human donor in a cohort sampled during active COVID-19. This CDR3 is CASSGQGAITYEQYF. The CDR3 DNA sequence: TGCGCCAGCAGCGGACAGGGGGCGATCACCTACGAGCAGTACTTC.